A single sample gave rise to the 27 T cell receptor beta chains below, sequenced in a study of CD8+ T cells in alopecia areata. The sequencing template was cDNA reverse transcribed from extracted RNA. The table came from immunoSEQ multiplex PCR; TCRdb's copy has only in-frame clones and leaves some out. The sample comprises 150,000 to 200,000 clones, 50% to 60% of which are singletons, and 14% to 15% rests with the top ten. The specimen comprised CD4+ T cells sorted from blood, sampled at week 0. These receptor sequences come from a human donor with alopecia areata.

The V gene is TRBV27, the J gene TRBJ1-2; 8 bases are a match to TRBD1. Trimming cost V 4 bases and J 7 bases; bases outside gene matches: 8. This CDR3 spans 14 amino acids. The germline V gene encodes CDR1 MNHEY and CDR2 SMNVEV (reference sequence). The CDR3 sequence is CASSYRRDRPGYTF. As DNA, the CDR3 is TGTGCCAGCAGTTACCGCCGGGACAGGCCTGGCTACACCTTC.

The chain employs TRBV29-1 and TRBJ2-3; TRBD2 aligns across 7 bases. J gave up 3 bases and V 3 bases, and 9 bases lay outside the gene matches. The V gene's germline CDR1 is SQVTM and CDR2 ANQGSEA. The CDR3 has 15 amino acids. Here the CDR3 reads CSVDVSLAATDTQYF. As DNA, the CDR3 is TGCAGCGTTGATGTCTCGCTAGCGGCTACAGATACGCAGTATTTT.

V gene TRBV6-1 combines with J gene TRBJ1-2; 8 bases are a match to TRBD1. CDR1 is MNHNS and CDR2 is SASEGT in the germline V gene. J lost 7 bases, V lost 8 bases, and 3 bases had no gene match. This CDR3 is built from 11 residues. The CDR3 region is CASAGTGGYTF. In DNA, the CDR3 is TGTGCCAGCGCCGGGACAGGTGGCTACACCTTC.

The chain carries TRBV5-6 and TRBJ2-3, with 11 bases identical to TRBD2. Germline values: CDR1 SGHDT, CDR2 YYEEEE. V was pared by 0 bases and J by 0 bases, with 3 bases of the junction left unmatched. The CDR3 is 17 amino acids. This CDR3 is CASSLGGTSGSTDTQYF. CDR3 DNA: TGTGCCAGCAGCTTGGGCGGGACTAGCGGTAGCACAGATACGCAGTATTTT. The full variable domain, completed using reference TRBV5-6 and TRBJ2-3, is DAGVTQSPTHLIKTRGQQVTLRCSPKSGHDTVSWYQQALGQGPQFIFQYYEEEERQRGNFPDRFSGHQFPNYSSELNVNALLLGDSALYLCASSLGGTSGSTDTQYFGPGTRLTVL.

The chain joins TRBV6-5 to TRBJ1-1; the D is unclear. The CDR3 has 12 residues. V was clipped by 7 bases and J by 0 bases, with 6 bases between them. Germline V gene data show CDR1 as MNHEY and CDR2 as SVGAGI. In DNA form, the CDR3 reads TGTGCCAGCATAGACGTGAACACTGAAGCTTTCTTT. This translates into CASIDVNTEAFF.

This chain connects TRBV7-8 to TRBJ1-4; a weak D match, TRBD1 (6 bases). Germline V lookup: CDR1 SGHVS, CDR2 FQNEAQ. The length of the CDR3 is 14 residues. V was clipped by 4 bases and J by 16 bases, with 22 bases between them. CDR3 nucleotides: TGTGCCAGCAGCTCGCCGGTCGGGGGACAAGAGAGGTTTTTT. This codes for CASSSPVGGQERFF. Complete variable domain (other parts from reference TRBV7-8 and TRBJ1-4): GAGVSQSPRYKVAKRGQDVALRCDPISGHVSLFWYQQALGQGPEFLTYFQNEAQLDKSGLPSDRFFAERPEGSVSTLKIQRTQQEDSAVYLCASSSPVGGQERFFGSGTQLSVL.

This clone turned up a few times. The chain combines TRBV28 with TRBJ1-2; D call uncertain. CDR3 length: 12 amino acids. Germline V gene sequence: CDR1 MDHEN, CDR2 SYDVKM. Trimming took 6 bases from V and 2 from J, leaving 7 bases between them. The CDR3 sequence is CASSRGNYGYTF. Here the CDR3 DNA reads TGTGCCAGCAGCCGCGGAAACTATGGCTACACCTTC.

The chain has TRBV12-5 and TRBJ1-2, with TRBD1 matching over 9 bases. Looked up from germline, CDR1 is LGHNT and CDR2 is FRNRAP. Germline trimming cut 8 bases from V and 5 bases from J; bases unmatched to any gene: 18. The CDR3 runs 17 residues. The CDR3 loop is CASHRGQGSGGPYGYTF. CDR3 nucleotide sequence: TGTGCTAGTCACAGGGGACAGGGAAGCGGTGGACCTTATGGCTACACCTTC.

The chain has TRBV27 and TRBJ2-4; 10 bases are a match to TRBD1. Germline CDR1 and CDR2: MNHEY and SMNVEV (reference sequence). CDR3 length: 14 residues. V trimming: 6 bases; J trimming: 8 bases; junction bases outside the gene matches: 7. The CDR3 is CASRPGQGMHIQYF. DNA for the CDR3: TGTGCCAGCAGACCGGGACAGGGGATGCACATTCAGTACTTC.

The chain is built from TRBV7-3 and TRBJ2-7; 10 bases agree with TRBD1. Germline V gene sequence: CDR1 SGHTA, CDR2 FQGTGA. The CDR3 runs 14 residues. The ends lost 5 bases at V and 5 bases at J; junction bases unmatched: 6. CDR3 residues: CASSPTGTGDEQYF. The CDR3 region has the DNA TGTGCCAGCAGCCCAACCGGGACAGGGGACGAGCAGTACTTC.

The chain joins TRBV5-6 to TRBJ1-5, with D tentatively TRBD1 (6 bases). Germline V gene data show CDR1 as SGHDT and CDR2 as YYEEEE. CDR3 size: 14 residues. V was shortened by 3 bases and J by 3 bases, with 10 bases between the two germline ends. The CDR3 loop is CASSWGPYNQPQHF. The CDR3 DNA reads as TGTGCCAGCAGCTGGGGGCCGTACAATCAGCCCCAGCATTTT.

The chain's CDR3 is CASGLAGPGEQYF. The CDR3 region has the DNA TGTGCCAGCGGTCTCGCGGGGCCGGGCGAGCAGTACTTC. V usage is TRBV5-6 and J usage is TRBJ2-7; D might be TRBD2 (6 bases). V was trimmed by 7 bases and J by 6 bases, leaving 17 bases between them. CDR3 length: 13 amino acids. Germline lookup yields CDR1 SGHDT and CDR2 YYEEEE.

The rearrangement links TRBV29-1 to TRBJ2-1; 9 bases line up with TRBD1. Germline V gene lookup returns CDR1 SQVTM and CDR2 ANQGSEA. Losses at the gene ends were 4 bases for V and 7 bases for J; bases not matched to a gene: 11. CDR3 length equals 15 residues. The DNA of the CDR3 is TGCAGCGTTGCGACCGGGACAGGGACGAAGAATGAGCAGTTCTTC. The encoded protein is CSVATGTGTKNEQFF.

This clone was detected a few times. The chain couples TRBV19 to TRBJ2-4; TRBD1 is a possible D gene (6 bases). The V gene lost 1 base and the J gene lost 0 bases, with 16 bases spanning the gap. This CDR3 is 18 amino acids long. The V gene's germline CDR1 is LNHDA and CDR2 SQIVND (reference sequence). CDR3 sequence: CASSIAGRQGRAKNIQYF. The DNA for the CDR3 is TGTGCCAGTAGTATAGCAGGACGGCAGGGGAGAGCCAAAAACATTCAGTACTTC.

The rearrangement uses TRBV7-9 and TRBJ1-2; TRBD1 matches 9 bases. J gave up 8 bases and V 5 bases, and 15 bases lay outside the gene matches. This CDR3 has 16 amino acids. Per the germline V gene, CDR1 is SEHNR and CDR2 is FQNEAQ (reference sequence). The CDR3 protein is CASSPLRGTGTLGYTF. CDR3 nucleotides: TGTGCCAGCAGCCCCCTAAGGGGGACAGGGACGCTGGGCTACACCTTC.

The chain employs TRBV27 and TRBJ1-2; no clear D gene. Trimming cost V 3 bases and J 4 bases, with 9 bases left between them. CDR3 size: 13 residues. From germline, CDR1 is MNHEY and CDR2 SMNVEV (reference sequence). CDR3 bases: TGTGCCAGCAGTTTCGGCGTGGGCTATGGCTACACCTTC. Protein product: CASSFGVGYGYTF.

This clone occurred once. The chain links TRBV7-2 to TRBJ1-1; D is unresolved. Trimming pared 7 bases from V and 0 bases from J, leaving 12 bases between. CDR1 and CDR2 from the germline V gene are SGHTA and FQGNSA. The CDR3 sequence is 14 residues long. CDR3 nucleotide sequence: TGTGCCAGCAAGGGTCGGGAATTGAACACTGAAGCTTTCTTT. The encoded protein is CASKGRELNTEAFF.

V is TRBV30 and J is TRBJ1-5, with D perhaps matching TRBD1 (6 bases). V dropped 1 base and J dropped 9 bases, with 13 bases sitting between them. The CDR3 length is 13 residues. The germline CDR1 and CDR2 sequences are GTSNPN and SVGIG (reference sequence). The CDR3 protein is CAWSEGVVGPQHF. CDR3 sequence (DNA): TGTGCCTGGAGTGAGGGGGTGGTGGGGCCCCAGCATTTT.

V is TRBV5-1 and J is TRBJ1-5; tentatively, D is TRBD1 (6 bases). This CDR3 contains 14 residues. Germline values: CDR1 SGHRS, CDR2 YFSETQ. The ends were cut back, 0 bases at V and 5 bases at J, with 9 bases in the middle. The CDR3 sequence is CASSLAGEDQPQHF. The CDR3 DNA reads TGCGCCAGCAGCTTGGCAGGGGAGGATCAGCCCCAGCATTTT.

The chain combines TRBV2 with TRBJ1-1; unclear D gene. V lost 7 bases and J 1 base, leaving 7 bases between the germline ends. The CDR3 totals 12 residues. CDR1 SNHLY and CDR2 FYNNEI come from the germline V gene. The CDR3 nucleotides read TGTGCCAGCACAAGGAGGAACACTGAAGCTTTCTTT. It translates to CASTRRNTEAFF.

The chain is built from TRBV5-6 and TRBJ1-4; 7 nucleotides match TRBD1. CDR1 is SGHDT, CDR2 YYEEEE, per germline. The CDR3 consists of 14 residues. V dropped 1 base and J dropped 8; count of bases not matched to a gene: 5. CDR3 amino acids: CASSLTGAREKLFF. The CDR3 DNA is TGTGCCAGCAGCTTGACAGGGGCGAGAGAAAAACTGTTTTTT.

This chain joins TRBV11-2 and TRBJ1-6; D remains unclear. Germline-derived CDR1 and CDR2 are SGHAT and FQNNGV. The CDR3 loop spans 11 amino acids. V shed 2 bases and J shed 14 bases, with 7 bases lying between them. The CDR3 spells CASSLSGALHF. The DNA for the CDR3 is TGTGCCAGCAGCTTATCCGGCGCCCTCCACTTT.

The chain is built from TRBV7-4 and TRBJ1-5; tentative D call: TRBD1 (6 bases). The CDR3 contains 13 residues. With 5 bases removed from V and 6 bases from J, the gap between germline ends came to 11 bases. Germline-derived CDR1 and CDR2 are SGHVT and SQSDAQ. The CDR3 DNA follows: TGTGCCAGCAGCCCGGGACAAACTCAGCCCCAGCATTTT. Encoded protein: CASSPGQTQPQHF.

The chain recombines TRBV9 with TRBJ1-2; the D gene is possibly TRBD1 (5 bases). V gave up 3 bases and J gave up 3 bases, with 9 bases separating them. This CDR3 is 13 amino acids long. The germline V gene encodes CDR1 SGDLS and CDR2 YYNGEE. Written as DNA, the CDR3 is TGTGCCAGCAGCGGTCAGGGATACTATGGCTACACCTTC. Its protein product is CASSGQGYYGYTF.

This clone was observed a handful of times. The J gene is TRBJ2-7, the V gene TRBV5-1; D gene uncertain. Germline V lookup: CDR1 SGHRS, CDR2 YFSETQ. The ends were cut back, 4 bases at V and 1 base at J, with 12 bases in the middle. CDR3 size: 14 residues. The chain's CDR3 is CASSALPTSYEQYF. The CDR3 region has the DNA TGCGCCAGCAGCGCCTTACCGACGTCCTACGAGCAGTACTTC.

The chain couples TRBV6-1 to TRBJ1-6; possible D gene TRBD1, 5 bases. V lost 5 bases, J lost 10 bases, and 9 bases lay in between. Per germline, CDR1 MNHNS and CDR2 SASEGT. This CDR3 contains 12 residues. The CDR3 here is CASSPGASPLHF. The CDR3 DNA reads TGTGCCAGCAGTCCCGGGGCCTCACCCCTCCACTTT.

This clone was observed a handful of times. The V and J genes are TRBV11-2 and TRBJ1-5; no reliable D call. CDR1 is SGHAT, CDR2 FQNNGV, per germline. V lost 4 bases and J 4 bases, leaving 8 bases between the germline ends. This CDR3 is 13 amino acids long. This CDR3 is CASSSDLNQPQHF. The CDR3 nucleotides read TGTGCCAGCAGCTCCGACCTGAATCAGCCCCAGCATTTT.